One T cell receptor (beta chain) is described in this entry. This clone's antigen is unknown. The input lacks base qualities; no much larger clone sits a single base away. One collaborating source in Seattle enrolled patients while the patients were actively infected and followed the patients over time throughout the course of disease. The collaborating institutions used their own protocols to collect whole blood in K2EDTA tubes. Collaborator samples were shipped for TCRbeta analysis as frozen whole blood, isolated PBMCs, or DNA extracted from either sample type. This entry belongs to a study of blood T cell repertoires in COVID-19 (dated by TCRdb to 2018 to 2021). With respect to the entire study: Samples covering the acute and convalescent phases of COVID-19 were provided by collaborators in the United States, Italy and Spain. A de-identified subject ID, COVID-19 status, age in years and sex were almost always included in the sample metadata. The material from the prospective study consisted of cDNA or gDNA derived from T cells, B-cell-depleted T cells, or PBMCs. Where available, HLA class I and class II types were taken from metadata supplied by the sample provider and were not determined by assay-based typing. The repertoires were released in a freely available public database meant as a resource for research on the immune response to SARS-CoV-2. Samples were obtained from the ongoing ImmuneRACE study (first 160 participants) and from over 1,000 subjects provided by 6 global collaborators. Deeply sampled blood TCRbeta repertoires from subjects exposed to, actively infected with, or recovered from COVID-19 were included in the dataset.

TCRbeta CDR3 regions were amplified from genomic DNA by means of the immunoSEQ Assay, a bias-controlled multiplex PCR. The authors' analysis ran thus. Nucleated cell counts per sample were estimated from amplification of reference gene primers within the assay. Sequence reads were collapsed and filtered to measure the absolute abundance of every unique TCRbeta CDR3 rearrangement. For each sample, productive Simpson clonality was calculated as the square root of Simpson's diversity index over productive rearrangements. Not all clones reach the TCRdb copy of this immuneACCESS table, which keeps in-frame sequences only. Checked studies attribute under half of the gap to unresolved V genes and leave the rest unexplained. The V and J calls and clone size were taken over from that table, and D and trimming were inferred from the DNA. The sample table contains 250,000 to 400,000 clones; only one count was recorded for 85% to 90% of them. Of the sample, 2.5% to 3.5% is held by the ten largest clones.

CDR3 length: 15 amino acids, cysteine to phenylalanine. The DNA shown is the 45-base CDR3, in frame from base 1. Relative to germline, V is missing 0 bases and J is missing 7 bases, with 5 bases of the junction outside any gene match. For CDR1 and CDR2, the germline V gene lists ENHRY and SYGVKD. Study-level results and caveats: The quantity of clinical and demographic metadata differed by source and by participant and was supplied without curation.

Sequencing used peripheral blood. The rearranged chain carries TRBV10-3 and TRBJ2-1, with 8 bases in between that match TRBD2. The sequence came from a young woman with COVID-19, enrolled during active disease. The CDR3 amino acid sequence is: CAISESGLVGNEQFF. The sequence in DNA is TGTGCCATCAGTGAGTCGGGACTAGTTGGGAATGAGCAGTTCTTC.